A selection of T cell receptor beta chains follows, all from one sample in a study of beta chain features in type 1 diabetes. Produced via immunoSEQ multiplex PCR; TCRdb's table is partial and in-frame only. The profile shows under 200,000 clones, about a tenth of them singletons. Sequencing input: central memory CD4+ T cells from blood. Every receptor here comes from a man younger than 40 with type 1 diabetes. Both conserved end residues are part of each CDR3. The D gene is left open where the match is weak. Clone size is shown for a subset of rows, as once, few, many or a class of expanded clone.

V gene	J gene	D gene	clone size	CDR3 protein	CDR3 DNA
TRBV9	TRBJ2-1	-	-	CASSSTGSSYNEQFF	TGTGCCAGCAGCTCGACAGGATCCTCCTACAATGAGCAGTTCTTC
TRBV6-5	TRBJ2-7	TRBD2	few	CASRGAGAGSYEQYF	TGTGCCAGCAGGGGAGCGGGAGCCGGCTCCTACGAGCAGTACTTC
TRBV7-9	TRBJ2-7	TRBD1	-	CASSHTGQGIYEQYF	TGTGCCAGCAGCCATACCGGACAGGGGATCTACGAGCAGTACTTC
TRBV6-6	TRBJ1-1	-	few	CASNRQSNTEAFF	TGTGCCAGCAATAGACAGTCTAACACTGAAGCTTTCTTT
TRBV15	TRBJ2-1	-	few	CATSRDPETPWSEQFF	TGTGCCACCAGCAGAGATCCCGAGACTCCCTGGAGTGAGCAGTTCTTC
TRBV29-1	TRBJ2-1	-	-	CSVTTGSYNEQFF	TGCAGCGTGACCACGGGCTCCTACAATGAGCAGTTCTTC
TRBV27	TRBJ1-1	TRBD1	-	CASSSRGTGRTEAFF	TGTGCCAGCAGTTCCCGCGGGACAGGTCGCACTGAAGCTTTCTTT
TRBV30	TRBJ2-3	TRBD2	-	CAWSVRLSGVGDTQYF	TGTGCCTGGAGTGTTAGACTTAGCGGGGTAGGAGATACGCAGTATTTT
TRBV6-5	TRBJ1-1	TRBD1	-	CASSYRDSRSSEAFF	TGTGCCAGCAGTTACCGGGACAGCAGGTCTTCAGAAGCTTTCTTT
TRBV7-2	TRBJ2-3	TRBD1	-	CASSTGTGKDTQYF	TGTGCCAGCAGCACAGGGACAGGGAAGGATACGCAGTATTTT
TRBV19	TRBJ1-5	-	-	CASNLGDQPQHF	TGTGCCAGTAATCTCGGGGATCAGCCCCAGCATTTT
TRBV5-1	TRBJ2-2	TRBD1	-	CASSGGQGADGELFF	TGCGCCAGCAGCGGTGGACAGGGGGCTGACGGGGAGCTGTTTTTT
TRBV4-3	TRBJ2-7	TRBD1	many	CASSHTGQGRHEQYF	TGCGCCAGTAGCCACACCGGACAGGGAAGGCACGAGCAGTACTTC
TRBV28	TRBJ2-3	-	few	CASSSERNLFTDTQYF	TGTGCCAGCAGTTCAGAGCGAAACCTTTTCACAGATACGCAGTATTTT
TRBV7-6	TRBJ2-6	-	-	CASSLFIGANVLTF	TGTGCCAGCAGCTTATTCATTGGGGCCAACGTCCTGACTTTC
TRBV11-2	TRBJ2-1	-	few	CASSLQSGGDEQFF	TGTGCCAGCAGCTTACAAAGTGGAGGCGATGAGCAGTTCTTC
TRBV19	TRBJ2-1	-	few	CASSILSSYNEQFF	TGTGCCAGTAGTATCTTGAGCTCCTACAATGAGCAGTTCTTC
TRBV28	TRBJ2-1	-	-	CASFKAGSIPLF	TGTGCCAGCTTCAAGGCGGGGTCTATCCCCCTCTTC
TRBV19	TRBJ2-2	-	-	CASSIDSLTGELFF	TGTGCCAGTAGTATAGATAGCCTAACCGGGGAGCTGTTTTTT
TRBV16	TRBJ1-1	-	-	CASSPTAGETEAFF	TGTGCCAGCAGCCCGACGGCAGGGGAAACTGAAGCTTTCTTT
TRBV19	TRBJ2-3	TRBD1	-	CASSGTGASTDTQYF	TGTGCCAGTAGCGGCACAGGGGCCTCCACAGATACGCAGTATTTT
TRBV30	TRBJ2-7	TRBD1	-	CAWSGQGSQYF	TGTGCCTGGAGTGGACAGGGGAGCCAGTACTTC
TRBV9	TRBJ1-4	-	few	CASSYRGGTNEKLFF	TGTGCCAGCAGCTACCGTGGAGGCACTAATGAAAAACTGTTTTTT
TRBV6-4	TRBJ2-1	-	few	CASSEGVYNEQFF	TGTGCCAGCAGTGAAGGAGTTTACAATGAGCAGTTCTTC
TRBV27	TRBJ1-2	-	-	CASRVGPGYGYTF	TGTGCCAGCAGAGTGGGGCCCGGCTATGGCTACACCTTC
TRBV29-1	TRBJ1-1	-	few	CSVLRRQNPKAFF	TGCAGCGTTCTCAGAAGACAGAATCCTAAAGCTTTCTTT
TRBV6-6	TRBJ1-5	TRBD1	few	CASTPRGGENQPQHF	TGTGCCAGCACCCCTAGAGGGGGCGAGAATCAGCCCCAGCATTTT
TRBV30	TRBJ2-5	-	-	CAWRREVETQYF	TGTGCCTGGAGAAGGGAGGTCGAGACCCAGTACTTC
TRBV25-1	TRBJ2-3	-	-	CASSYMTDTQYF	TGTGCCAGCAGTTATATGACAGATACGCAGTATTTT
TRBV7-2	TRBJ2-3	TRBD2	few	CASSPGLGTDTQYF	TGTGCCAGCAGCCCCGGACTAGGTACAGATACGCAGTATTTT
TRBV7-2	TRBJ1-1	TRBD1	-	CASSPDRENTEAFF	TGTGCCAGCAGCCCTGACAGGGAAAACACTGAAGCTTTCTTT
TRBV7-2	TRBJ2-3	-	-	CASSFGSASDTQYF	TGTGCCAGCAGCTTCGGAAGCGCTTCAGATACGCAGTATTTT
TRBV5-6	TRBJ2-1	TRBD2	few	CASSLRGGRAYNEQFF	TGTGCCAGCAGCTTACGGGGAGGGAGGGCCTACAATGAGCAGTTCTTC
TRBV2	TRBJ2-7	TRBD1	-	CASRTGGSYEQYF	TGTGCCAGCAGGACAGGGGGCTCCTACGAGCAGTACTTC
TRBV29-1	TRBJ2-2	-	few	CGGRAGLLIDPGELFF	TGCGGAGGGCGGGCTGGACTACTCATCGACCCCGGGGAGCTGTTTTTT
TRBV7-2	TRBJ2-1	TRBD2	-	CASSLGGRVYNEQFF	TGTGCCAGCAGCTTAGGCGGGAGGGTGTACAATGAGCAGTTCTTC
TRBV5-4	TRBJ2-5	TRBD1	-	CASSNDPGQGETQYF	TGTGCCAGCAGCAACGATCCGGGACAGGGGGAGACCCAGTACTTC
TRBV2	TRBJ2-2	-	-	CASQGTGELFF	TGTGCCAGCCAGGGAACCGGGGAGCTGTTTTTT
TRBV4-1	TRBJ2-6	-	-	CASSQASTGANVLTF	TGCGCCAGCAGCCAAGCCAGTACTGGGGCCAACGTCCTGACTTTC
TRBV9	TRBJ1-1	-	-	CASSVLSQLDTEAFF	TGTGCCAGCAGCGTACTCTCCCAACTGGACACTGAAGCTTTCTTT
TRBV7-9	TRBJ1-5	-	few	CASNKGDGQPQHF	TGTGCCAGCAACAAGGGAGACGGGCAGCCCCAGCATTTT
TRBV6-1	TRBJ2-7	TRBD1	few	CASSATGTGVSEQYF	TGTGCCAGCAGTGCCACCGGGACAGGGGTTTCCGAGCAGTACTTC
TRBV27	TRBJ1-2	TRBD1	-	CASSLGGQGVFNYGYTF	TGTGCCAGCAGTTTGGGCGGACAGGGAGTCTTTAACTATGGCTACACCTTC